This TCR beta chain originates from a study of graft-versus-host responses after intestinal transplantation. Notes on the study in general: GvH clones appeared in recipient marrow, some first in ileum or blood. In patients with graft-donor T cell macrochimerism, allograft graft-versus-host to host-versus-graft clonal ratios were high. Early HvG declines after transplant were associated with peak circulating GvH clone levels.

This clone appeared a few times. Antigen specificity is unknown. Each post-transplant marrow sample came from the posterior iliac crest or another site. Germline V gives CDR1 MNHEY, CDR2 SMNVEV (reference sequence). This CDR3 is built from 15 residues. The ends were cut back, 5 bases at V and 2 bases at J, with 13 bases in the middle. Data came from immunoSEQ multiplex PCR; TCRdb stores just in-frame clones and leaves some out. The sample yields 15,000 to 20,000 clones, around 87% seen once. J is TRBJ1-5 and V is TRBV27; no firm D call. The clonotype originates from a human patient who received an intestinal transplant, so some T cells may come from the graft donor. The sequencing used bone marrow, collected approximately 130 days after intestinal transplantation. The CDR3 DNA reads TGTGCCAGCAGTGTCAGGCCACTGGGCAATCAGCCCCAGCATTTT. Protein sequence: CASSVRPLGNQPQHF.